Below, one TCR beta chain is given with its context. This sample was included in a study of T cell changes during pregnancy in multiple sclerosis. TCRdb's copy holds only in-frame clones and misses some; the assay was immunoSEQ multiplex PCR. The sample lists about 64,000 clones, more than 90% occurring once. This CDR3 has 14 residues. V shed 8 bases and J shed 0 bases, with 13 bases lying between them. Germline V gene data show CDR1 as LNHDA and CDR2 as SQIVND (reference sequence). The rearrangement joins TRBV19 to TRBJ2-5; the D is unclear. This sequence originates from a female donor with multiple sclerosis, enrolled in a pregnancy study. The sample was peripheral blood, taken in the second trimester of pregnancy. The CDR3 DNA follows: TGTGCCAGTCAGGATATATTGTACCAAGAGACCCAGTACTTC. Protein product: CASQDILYQETQYF.